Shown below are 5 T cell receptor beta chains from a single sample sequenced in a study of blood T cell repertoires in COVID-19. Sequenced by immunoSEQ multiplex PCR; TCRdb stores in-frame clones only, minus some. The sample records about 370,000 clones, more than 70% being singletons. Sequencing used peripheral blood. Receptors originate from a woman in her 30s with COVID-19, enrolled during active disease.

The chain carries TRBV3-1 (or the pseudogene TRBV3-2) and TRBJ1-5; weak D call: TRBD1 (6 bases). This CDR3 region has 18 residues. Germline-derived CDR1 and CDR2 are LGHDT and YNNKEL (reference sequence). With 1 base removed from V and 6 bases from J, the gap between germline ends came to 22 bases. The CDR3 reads CASSQGRGGIAVGQPQHF. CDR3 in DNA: TGTGCCAGCAGCCAAGGTAGGGGGGGCATAGCGGTTGGTCAGCCCCAGCATTTT.

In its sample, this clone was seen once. The CDR3 loop reads CASSRRGQGQTQYF. CDR3 coding DNA: TGTGCCAGTAGTCGAAGAGGACAGGGACAGACCCAGTACTTC. The V call is TRBV19, the J call TRBJ2-5, with 8 bases identical to TRBD1. V shed 5 bases, J shed 6 bases, and the junction held 8 bases outside the gene matches. CDR1 is LNHDA, CDR2 SQIVND, per germline (reference sequence). This CDR3 is built from 14 residues.

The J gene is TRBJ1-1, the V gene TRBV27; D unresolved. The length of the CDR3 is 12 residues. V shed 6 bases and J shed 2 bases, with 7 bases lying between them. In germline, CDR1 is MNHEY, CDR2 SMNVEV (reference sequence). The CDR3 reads CASSHINTEAFF. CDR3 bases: TGTGCCAGCAGCCACATAAACACTGAAGCTTTCTTT.

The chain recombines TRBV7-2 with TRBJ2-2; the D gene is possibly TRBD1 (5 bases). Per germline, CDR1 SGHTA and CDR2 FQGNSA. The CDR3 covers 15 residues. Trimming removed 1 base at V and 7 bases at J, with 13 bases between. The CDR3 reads CASSLGGRVGGELFF. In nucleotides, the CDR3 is TGTGCCAGCAGCTTAGGAGGCAGGGTTGGCGGGGAGCTGTTTTTT.

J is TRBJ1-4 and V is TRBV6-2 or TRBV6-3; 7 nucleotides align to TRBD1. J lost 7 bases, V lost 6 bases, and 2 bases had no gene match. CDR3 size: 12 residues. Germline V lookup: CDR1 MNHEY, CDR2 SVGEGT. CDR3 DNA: TGTGCCAGCAGCAACAGGGGTGAAAAACTGTTTTTT. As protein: CASSNRGEKLFF.